These 5 T cell receptor beta chains were sequenced from one sample in a study of radiotherapy plus CTLA-4 blockade in lung cancer (dated 2018 in TCRdb). Library prep was done by the immunoSEQ multiplex PCR assay. The table comes from immuneACCESS by way of TCRdb, which keeps in-frame sequences with V and J called. Part of the clones is missing from these tables; in studies checked, under half for an unresolved V gene and the rest for unknown reasons. Within this sample are 90,000 to 100,000 clones, with 88% of them counted one time only. The ten top clones hold 4.5% to 5% of the sample. Sequenced here: peripheral blood, sampled from a patient treated with radiotherapy plus ipilimumab. The receptors come from a human donor with non-small cell lung cancer that progressed on radiotherapy plus ipilimumab.

The rearrangement links TRBV5-1 to TRBJ2-7, with 8 bases lining up with TRBD1. Looked up from germline, CDR1 is SGHRS and CDR2 is YFSETQ. With 0 bases clipped from V and 1 base from J, the junction kept 3 bases outside the gene matches. The CDR3 consists of 15 residues. The CDR3 here is CASSLGGTGSYEQYF. The DNA for the CDR3 is TGCGCCAGCAGCTTGGGGGGGACAGGTTCCTACGAGCAGTACTTC.

The chain has TRBV6-5 and TRBJ1-2; D ambiguous. V was trimmed by 0 bases and J by 8 bases, leaving 10 bases between them. Germline V CDR1 and CDR2: MNHEY, SVGAGI. CDR3 length equals 13 residues. The CDR3 DNA follows: TGTGCCAGCAGTTACTCGAAGGTTGGGGGCTACACCTTC. Translation gives CASSYSKVGGYTF.

In its sample, this clone was seen a few times. The genes are TRBV5-4 and TRBJ2-7; possibly TRBD2 for D (5 bases). The CDR3 is 14 amino acids. Between the trimmed V and J ends, which lost 2 bases and 0 bases, there was a span of 9 bases. Germline values: CDR1 SGHNT, CDR2 YYREEE (reference sequence). The CDR3 DNA reads as TGTGCCAGCAGCTTTGGGCTAGCCTCCTACGAGCAGTACTTC. Protein product: CASSFGLASYEQYF.

This clone was picked up a small number of times. The chain joins TRBV6-1 to TRBJ2-7; D is possibly TRBD1 (7 bases). The CDR3 is 14 amino acids. In germline, CDR1 is MNHNS, CDR2 SASEGT. V lost 0 bases to trimming and J lost 10 bases, with 16 bases between them. The CDR3 coding sequence is TGTGCCAGCAGTGAAGCGCTTCCAGGGGGAGGTCAGTACTTC. Its protein is CASSEALPGGGQYF.

The rearrangement joins TRBV7-9 to TRBJ2-1; possible D gene TRBD2, 6 bases. Germline CDR1 SEHNR, CDR2 FQNEAQ (reference sequence). The CDR3 sequence is 11 residues long. V was trimmed by 3 bases and J by 15 bases, leaving 12 bases between them. The CDR3 protein is CASSFGQGGFF. The CDR3, as DNA: TGTGCCAGCAGCTTTGGCCAGGGAGGGTTCTTC.